Shown below are 12 T cell receptor beta chains from a single sample sequenced in a study of blood T cell repertoires in COVID-19. TCRdb keeps only in-frame clones here, not all; method: immunoSEQ multiplex PCR. The table lists 380,000 or so clones, 89% of them singletons, with roughly 1.2% in the top ten. Sample: peripheral blood. The receptors shown here come from a man in his forties or fifties with acute or convalescent COVID-19.

The rearrangement uses TRBV4-2 and TRBJ1-2; TRBD1 might be the D (5 bases). Germline V gene lookup returns CDR1 LGHNA and CDR2 YNFKEQ. CDR3 length: 15 amino acids. Trimming pared 3 bases from V and 1 base from J, leaving 12 bases between. The CDR3 protein is CASSHFRVDNYGYTF. As DNA, the CDR3 is TGTGCCAGCAGCCACTTCAGGGTCGATAACTATGGCTACACCTTC.

There are a few counts of this clone. The gene calls are TRBV6-5 and TRBJ1-6, with 7 nucleotides matching TRBD1. The CDR3 extends over 15 amino acids. Germline V gene sequence: CDR1 MNHEY, CDR2 SVGAGI. With V trimmed by 2 bases and J by 6 bases, 4 bases remained unmatched. CDR3 amino acids: CASSYETGSNSPLHF. CDR3 bases: TGTGCCAGCAGTTACGAGACAGGGAGTAATTCACCCCTCCACTTT.

V gene TRBV6-5 combines with J gene TRBJ2-2; 8 positions agree with TRBD1. The CDR3 sequence is 13 residues long. Per germline, CDR1 MNHEY and CDR2 SVGAGI. Unmatched junction bases numbered 6, after V lost 11 bases and J lost 4 bases. CDR3: CASSRGLTGELFF. DNA of the CDR3: TGTGCCTCGTCCAGGGGGCTCACCGGGGAGCTGTTTTTT.

This chain links TRBV5-6 with TRBJ1-6; a possible D gene is TRBD1 (6 bases). CDR1 is SGHDT and CDR2 is YYEEEE in the germline V gene. There are 14 residues in the CDR3. V was pared by 0 bases and J by 9 bases, with 10 bases between. For the CDR3, the DNA is TGTGCCAGCAGCTTGGACAGGGAGATTTCACCCCTCCACTTT. Its protein product is CASSLDREISPLHF.

The chain couples TRBV19 to TRBJ2-7; 7 bases agree with TRBD2. From germline, CDR1 is LNHDA and CDR2 SQIVND (reference sequence). The trim removed 5 bases at V and 5 bases at J, leaving 6 bases unmatched. There are 13 residues in the CDR3. The CDR3 sequence is CASSSRREHEQYF. In DNA, the CDR3 is TGTGCCAGTAGTTCCCGGCGGGAGCACGAGCAGTACTTC.

This clone was counted a single time. The chain recombines TRBV28 with TRBJ1-1; 12 nucleotides match TRBD1. The V gene's germline CDR1 is MDHEN and CDR2 SYDVKM. J was trimmed by 3 bases and V by 8 bases; bases with no gene match: 4. The CDR3 runs to 14 residues. The CDR3 protein is CASLGTGGHTEAFF. In DNA form, the CDR3 reads TGTGCCAGCCTCGGGACAGGGGGCCACACTGAAGCTTTCTTT.

The V and J genes are TRBV18 and TRBJ2-5, with TRBD2 as a possible D gene (6 bases). Trimming removed 6 bases at V and 0 bases at J, with 17 bases between. Germline V gene sequence: CDR1 KGHSH, CDR2 LQKENI. The CDR3 consists of 16 residues. CDR3 DNA: TGTGCCAGCTCGAAACAGACGGGGGTCGACCAAGAGACCCAGTACTTC. It translates to CASSKQTGVDQETQYF.

This sequence joins TRBV4-1 and TRBJ1-6, with TRBD1 as a possible D gene (6 bases). The CDR3 sequence is 15 residues long. Germline lookup yields CDR1 MGHRA and CDR2 YSYEKL. V lost 0 bases and J lost 7, with 10 bases in between. The CDR3 reads CASSQEAGVNSPLHF. The CDR3 nucleotides are TGCGCCAGCAGCCAAGAAGCAGGGGTGAATTCACCCCTCCACTTT.

This sequence joins TRBV27 and TRBJ2-4; D call uncertain. The CDR3 contains 14 residues. CDR1 is MNHEY and CDR2 is SMNVEV in the germline V gene (reference sequence). The V end was cut by 4 bases, the J end by 0 bases, with 7 bases between. CDR3 loop: CASSSILAKNIQYF. The CDR3 bases are TGTGCCAGCAGTTCCATACTAGCCAAAAACATTCAGTACTTC.

This clone showed up just once. The V gene is TRBV19, the J gene TRBJ1-1; 9 nucleotides line up with TRBD1. The CDR3 has 14 residues. Trimming took 2 bases from V and 3 from J; bases not matched to a gene: 1. Looked up from germline, CDR1 is LNHDA and CDR2 is SQIVND (reference sequence). CDR3 sequence (DNA): TGTGCCAGTAGTATACGACAGGGGGACACTGAAGCTTTCTTT. Its protein product is CASSIRQGDTEAFF.

The J gene is TRBJ1-2, the V gene TRBV30, with 8 nucleotides matching TRBD1. V dropped 2 bases and J dropped 7; count of bases not matched to a gene: 6. From germline, CDR1 is GTSNPN and CDR2 SVGIG (reference sequence). The CDR3 runs 13 residues. The CDR3 loop is CAWSLQGAGGYTF. In DNA form, the CDR3 reads TGTGCCTGGAGTTTGCAGGGGGCTGGTGGCTACACCTTC.

This clone came up a few times. The J gene is TRBJ1-2, the V gene TRBV5-6; the D gene is possibly TRBD1 (5 bases). Per germline, CDR1 SGHDT and CDR2 YYEEEE. The CDR3 contains 13 residues. V lost 1 base, J lost 10 bases, and 14 bases lay in between. The CDR3 spells CASSLRGEGPYTF. CDR3 DNA: TGTGCCAGCAGCTTGAGGGGCGAAGGGCCCTACACCTTC.